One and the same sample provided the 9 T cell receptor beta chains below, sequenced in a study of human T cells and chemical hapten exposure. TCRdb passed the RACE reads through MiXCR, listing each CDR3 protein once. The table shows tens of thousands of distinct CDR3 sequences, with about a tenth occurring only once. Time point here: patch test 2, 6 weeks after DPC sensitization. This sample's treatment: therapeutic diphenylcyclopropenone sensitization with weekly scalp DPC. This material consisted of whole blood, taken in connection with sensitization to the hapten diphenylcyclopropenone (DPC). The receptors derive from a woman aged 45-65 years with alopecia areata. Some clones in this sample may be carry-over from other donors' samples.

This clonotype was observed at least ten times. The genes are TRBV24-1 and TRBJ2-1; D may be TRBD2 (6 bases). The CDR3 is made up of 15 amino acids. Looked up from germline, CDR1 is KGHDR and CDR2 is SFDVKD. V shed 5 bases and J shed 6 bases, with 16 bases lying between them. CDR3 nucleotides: TGTGCCACCAGTGGGCATAGCGGACACTCCAATGAGCAGTTCTTC. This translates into CATSGHSGHSNEQFF.

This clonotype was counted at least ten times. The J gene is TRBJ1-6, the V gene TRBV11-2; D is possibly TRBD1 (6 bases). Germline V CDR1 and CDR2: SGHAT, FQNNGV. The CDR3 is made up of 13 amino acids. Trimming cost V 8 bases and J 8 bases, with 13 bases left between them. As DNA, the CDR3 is TGTGCCAGCTCCATGGAGGGGGATTCACCCCTCCACTTT. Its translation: CASSMEGDSPLHF. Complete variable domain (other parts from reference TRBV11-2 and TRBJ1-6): EAGVAQSPRYKIIEKRQSVAFWCNPISGHATLYWYQQILGQGPKLLIQFQNNGVVDDSQLPKDRFSAERLKGVDSTLKIQPAKLEDSAVYLCASSMEGDSPLHFGNGTRLTVT.

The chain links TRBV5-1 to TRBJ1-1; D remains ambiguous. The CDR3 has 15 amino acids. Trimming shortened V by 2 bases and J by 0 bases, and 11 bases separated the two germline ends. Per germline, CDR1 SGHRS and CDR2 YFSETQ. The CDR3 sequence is CASSFSTPLNTEAFF. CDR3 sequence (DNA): TGCGCCAGCAGCTTCTCCACTCCCCTGAACACTGAAGCTTTCTTT.

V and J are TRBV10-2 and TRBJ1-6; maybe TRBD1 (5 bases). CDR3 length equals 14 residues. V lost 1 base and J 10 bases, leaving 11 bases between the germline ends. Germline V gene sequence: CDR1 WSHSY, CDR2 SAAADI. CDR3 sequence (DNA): TGCGCCAGCAGTGAGTTAGGGGTTAGGTCACCCCTCCACTTT. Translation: CASSELGVRSPLHF.

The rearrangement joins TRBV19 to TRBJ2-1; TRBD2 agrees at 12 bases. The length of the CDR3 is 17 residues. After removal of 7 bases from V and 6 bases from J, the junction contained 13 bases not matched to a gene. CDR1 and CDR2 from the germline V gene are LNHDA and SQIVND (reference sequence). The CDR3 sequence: CASTSLTGTSGFNEQFF. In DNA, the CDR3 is TGTGCCAGTACCTCATTAACCGGGACTAGCGGGTTCAATGAGCAGTTCTTC.

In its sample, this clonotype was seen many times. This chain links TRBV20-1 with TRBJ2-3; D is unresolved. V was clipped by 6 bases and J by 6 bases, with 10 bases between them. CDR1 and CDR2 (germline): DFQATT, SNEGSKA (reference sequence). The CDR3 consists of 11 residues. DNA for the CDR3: TGCAGTGCCGATGGATCGGATACGCAGTATTTT. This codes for CSADGSDTQYF.

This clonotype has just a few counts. The CDR3 DNA follows: TGTGCCAGCAGTAACAGGGGAGGATACACTGAAGCTTTCTTT. This encodes CASSNRGGYTEAFF. V usage is TRBV6-5 and J usage is TRBJ1-1, with 7 bases aligning to TRBD1. The CDR3 runs to 14 residues. Trimming cost V 5 bases and J 3 bases; bases outside gene matches: 6. CDR1 is MNHEY and CDR2 is SVGAGI in the germline V gene.

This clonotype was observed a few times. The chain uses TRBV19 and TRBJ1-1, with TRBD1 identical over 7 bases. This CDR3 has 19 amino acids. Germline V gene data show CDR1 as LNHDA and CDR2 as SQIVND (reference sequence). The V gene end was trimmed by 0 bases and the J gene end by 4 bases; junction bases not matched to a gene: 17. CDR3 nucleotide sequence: TGTGCCAGTAGTATAGATCAATTCAGGGGGGCCCGTCGGGGCACTGAAGCTTTCTTT. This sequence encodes CASSIDQFRGARRGTEAFF.

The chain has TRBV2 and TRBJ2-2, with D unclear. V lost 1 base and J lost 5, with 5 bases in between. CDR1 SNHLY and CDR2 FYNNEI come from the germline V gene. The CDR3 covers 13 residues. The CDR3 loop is CASSEVRTGELFF. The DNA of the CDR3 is TGTGCCAGCAGTGAAGTACGGACCGGGGAGCTGTTTTTT.